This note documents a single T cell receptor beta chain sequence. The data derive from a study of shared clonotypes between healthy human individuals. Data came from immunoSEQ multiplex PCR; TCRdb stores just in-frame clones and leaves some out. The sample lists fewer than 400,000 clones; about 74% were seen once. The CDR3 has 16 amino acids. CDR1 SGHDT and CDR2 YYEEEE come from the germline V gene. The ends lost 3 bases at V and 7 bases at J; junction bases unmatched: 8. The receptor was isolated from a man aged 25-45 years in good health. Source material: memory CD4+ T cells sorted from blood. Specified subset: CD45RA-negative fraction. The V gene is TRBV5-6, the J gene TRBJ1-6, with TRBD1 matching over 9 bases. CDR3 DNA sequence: TGTGCCAGCAGCTCGCTGGACAGGGGTCGGAATTCACCCCTCCACTTT. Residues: CASSSLDRGRNSPLHF.